Presented here are 2 T cell receptor beta chains from one specimen sequenced in a study of shared clonotypes between healthy human individuals. Some clones are missing from TCRdb's copy, which holds only in-frame ones; the method was immunoSEQ multiplex PCR. The repertoire includes about 2.3 million clones, approximately 93% of them detected once, and around 0.4% sits in the top ten. The source material was naive CD4+ T cells from PBMCs. The subset denotes: CD45RA+ positively selected. The receptors originated from a young man in good health. Some clones in this sample may be carry-over from other donors' samples.

This clone was counted between two and nine times. V and J are TRBV28 and TRBJ1-1, with D maybe TRBD1 (5 bases). The CDR3 covers 13 residues. Germline values: CDR1 MDHEN, CDR2 SYDVKM. The V end lost 5 bases, the J end lost 8 bases, and 15 bases lay between the germline ends. The CDR3, as DNA: TGTGCCAGCAGTCCAACCTCAGGGTGGGAAGCTTTCTTT. Translated: CASSPTSGWEAFF.

This chain connects TRBV7-2 to TRBJ1-4; perhaps TRBD1 as D (5 bases). CDR3 length: 15 residues. V was pared by 2 bases and J by 7 bases, with 14 bases between. From germline, CDR1 is SGHTA and CDR2 FQGNSA. Written as DNA, the CDR3 is TGTGCCAGCAGCTTATTGGGGCGGTTCCTTGAAAAACTGTTTTTT. Amino acid sequence: CASSLLGRFLEKLFF.